The clone carrying this T cell receptor (beta chain) has a single count. As yet, its antigen is unknown. Germline V lookup: CDR1 SGHAT, CDR2 FQNNGV. The ends lost 5 bases at V and 8 bases at J; junction bases unmatched: 7. This CDR3 comprises 15 residues. The PCR was carried out with 60 Vbeta primers and 13 Jbeta primers. The repertoire was sequenced with immunoSEQ multiplex PCR; TCRdb's copy has only in-frame clones and lacks some. In the table there are roughly 130,000 clones, approximately 80% of which are singletons. The data derive from a study of cytomegalovirus exposure and HLA in healthy donors. General study results and limits: It was in a later analysis that TCR association rates were seen to vary by HLA locus, highest for DRB1 and lowest for HLA-C. Previous analysis showed most TCR beta V segments were productive about 87% or about 30% of the time.

Material for sequencing was PBMCs. The gene calls are TRBV11-2 and TRBJ1-6, with 9 bases matching TRBD1. This clonotype was sampled from a woman aged 18-29 years in good health and CMV-seropositive. The CDR3 spells CASSEMGQGDSPLHF. The CDR3 DNA reads TGTGCCAGCAGCGAAATGGGACAGGGTGATTCACCCCTCCACTTT.